This T cell receptor (beta chain) was retrieved from a study of human T cells and chemical hapten exposure. Findings and limits, study-wide: The formation of large CDR3 similarity clusters by expanded TCRs significantly exceeded that of controls.

This clonotype was seen a handful of times. The antigen is not known. Each CDR3 protein is one row after TCRdb ran MiXCR on the RACE reads. The sample consists of fewer than 400,000 distinct CDR3 sequences, around 7% of them appearing once. Time point here: patch test 1, 2 weeks after DPC sensitization. The sample's treatment: therapeutic diphenylcyclopropenone sensitization with weekly scalp DPC. Sequencing used whole blood, obtained in connection with sensitization to the hapten diphenylcyclopropenone (DPC). The clonotype was recovered from a woman between 18 and 29 years old with alopecia areata. Some clones in this sample may be carry-over from other donors' samples.

The CDR3 protein is CSVGETSGHQPQHF. The CDR3 bases are TGCAGCGTTGGCGAAACCTCAGGGCATCAGCCCCAGCATTTT. The V call is TRBV29-1, the J call TRBJ1-5; weak D call: TRBD1 (5 bases). The CDR3 consists of 14 residues. Between the trimmed V and J ends, which lost 4 bases and 5 bases, there was a span of 15 bases. In germline, CDR1 is SQVTM, CDR2 ANQGSEA.